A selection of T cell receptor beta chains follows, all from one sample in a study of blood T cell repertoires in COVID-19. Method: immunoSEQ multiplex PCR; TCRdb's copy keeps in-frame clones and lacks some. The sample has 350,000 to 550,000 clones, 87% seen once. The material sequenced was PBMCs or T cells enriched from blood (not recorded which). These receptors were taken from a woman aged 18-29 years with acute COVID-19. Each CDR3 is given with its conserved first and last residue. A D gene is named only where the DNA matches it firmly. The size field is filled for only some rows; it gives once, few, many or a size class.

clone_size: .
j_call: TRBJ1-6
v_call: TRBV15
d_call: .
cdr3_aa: CATSRRAGAYSPLHF
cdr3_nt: TGTGCCACCAGCAGACGGGCAGGGGCTTATTCACCCCTCCACTTT

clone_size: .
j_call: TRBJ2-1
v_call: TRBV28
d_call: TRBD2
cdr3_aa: CASSPIQSGSLFEQFF
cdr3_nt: TGTGCCAGCAGCCCCATTCAAAGCGGGAGTCTGTTTGAGCAGTTCTTC

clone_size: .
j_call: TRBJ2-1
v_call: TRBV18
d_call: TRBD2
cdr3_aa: CASSPQAGGRNEQFF
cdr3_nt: TGTGCCAGCTCACCACAGGCGGGGGGGAGGAATGAGCAGTTCTTC

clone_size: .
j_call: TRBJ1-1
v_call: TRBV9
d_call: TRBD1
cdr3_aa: CASSVVAVWDRVGSEAFF
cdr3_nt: TGTGCCAGCAGCGTAGTAGCGGTTTGGGACAGGGTAGGTTCAGAAGCTTTCTTT

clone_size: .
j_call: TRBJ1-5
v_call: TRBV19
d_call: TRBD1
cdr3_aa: CASSTFRDSQPQHF
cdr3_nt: TGTGCCAGTAGTACATTCCGGGACAGTCAGCCCCAGCATTTT

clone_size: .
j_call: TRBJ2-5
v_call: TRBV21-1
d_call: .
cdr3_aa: CASSKEEGGEETQYF
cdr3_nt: TGTGCCAGCAGCAAAGAGGAGGGCGGGGAAGAGACCCAGTACTTC

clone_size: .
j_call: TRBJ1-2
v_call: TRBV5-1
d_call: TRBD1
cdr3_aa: CASSSEGQGNYGYTF
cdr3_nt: TGCGCCAGCAGCTCGGAGGGACAGGGGAACTATGGCTACACCTTC

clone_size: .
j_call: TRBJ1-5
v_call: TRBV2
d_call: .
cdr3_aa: CASSVKLQGDDQPQHF
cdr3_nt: TGTGCCAGCAGTGTGAAACTACAGGGTGATGATCAGCCCCAGCATTTT

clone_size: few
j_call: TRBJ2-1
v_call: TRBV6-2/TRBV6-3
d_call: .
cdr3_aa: CASSRLSGTTLNNEQFF
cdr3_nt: TGTGCCAGCAGCCGCCTTTCGGGGACAACCCTCAACAATGAGCAGTTCTTC

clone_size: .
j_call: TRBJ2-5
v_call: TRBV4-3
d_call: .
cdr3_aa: CASSQRSRGRGFGGTQYF
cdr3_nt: TGCGCCAGCAGCCAACGGTCAAGGGGACGGGGGTTTGGGGGGACCCAGTACTTC

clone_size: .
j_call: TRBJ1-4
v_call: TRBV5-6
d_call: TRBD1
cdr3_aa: CASSLGRGEEKLFF
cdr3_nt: TGTGCCAGCAGCTTGGGCAGGGGGGAAGAAAAACTGTTTTTT

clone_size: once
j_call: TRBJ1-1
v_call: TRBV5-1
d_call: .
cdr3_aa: CASSPEGRLNTEAFF
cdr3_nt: TGCGCCAGCAGCCCGGAGGGGAGATTGAACACTGAAGCTTTCTTT

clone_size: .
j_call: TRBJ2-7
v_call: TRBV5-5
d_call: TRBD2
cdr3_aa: CASSSTSGRYYEQYF
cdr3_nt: TGTGCCAGCAGCTCCACTAGCGGGAGGTACTACGAGCAGTACTTC

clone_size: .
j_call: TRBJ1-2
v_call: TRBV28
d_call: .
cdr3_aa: CASSGLYGYTF
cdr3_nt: TGTGCCAGCAGTGGGCTCTATGGCTACACCTTC

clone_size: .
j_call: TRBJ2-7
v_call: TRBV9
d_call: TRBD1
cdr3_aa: CASSPGQGIDEQYF
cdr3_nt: TGTGCCAGCAGCCCAGGACAGGGTATCGACGAGCAGTACTTC

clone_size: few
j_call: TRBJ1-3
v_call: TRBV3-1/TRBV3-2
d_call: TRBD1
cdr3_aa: CASSQDLWGTGQGNTIYF
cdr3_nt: TGTGCCAGCAGCCAAGATCTTTGGGGGACAGGGCAAGGAAACACCATATATTTT

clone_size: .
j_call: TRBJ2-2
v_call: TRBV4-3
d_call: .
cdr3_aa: CASSQEQEGVGELFF
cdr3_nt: TGCGCCAGCAGCCAAGAGCAGGAGGGAGTGGGGGAGCTGTTTTTT

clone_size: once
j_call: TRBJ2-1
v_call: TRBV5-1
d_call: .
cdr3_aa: CASSFGQGGDEQFF
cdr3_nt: TGCGCCAGCAGCTTCGGGCAGGGCGGGGATGAGCAGTTCTTC

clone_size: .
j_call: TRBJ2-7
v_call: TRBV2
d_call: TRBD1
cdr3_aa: CASPTGEVGEQYF
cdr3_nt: TGTGCCAGTCCGACAGGGGAAGTCGGCGAGCAGTACTTC

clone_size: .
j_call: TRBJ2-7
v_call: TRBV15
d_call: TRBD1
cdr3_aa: CATSREGQGYEQYF
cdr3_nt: TGTGCCACCAGCAGAGAGGGACAGGGGTACGAGCAGTACTTC

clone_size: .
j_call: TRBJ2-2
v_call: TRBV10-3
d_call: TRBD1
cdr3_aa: CAISESRQGAGGELFF
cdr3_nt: TGTGCCATCAGTGAGTCGAGGCAGGGGGCCGGCGGGGAGCTGTTTTTT

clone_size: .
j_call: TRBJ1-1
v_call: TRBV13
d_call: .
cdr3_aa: CASSLGLEAAFF
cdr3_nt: TGTGCCAGCAGCTTAGGCCTCGAAGCAGCTTTCTTT

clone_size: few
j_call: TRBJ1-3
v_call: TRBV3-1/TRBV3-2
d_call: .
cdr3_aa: CASSQANGGLAGNTIYF
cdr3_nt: TGTGCCAGCAGCCAAGCGAATGGGGGCCTCGCGGGAAACACCATATATTTT

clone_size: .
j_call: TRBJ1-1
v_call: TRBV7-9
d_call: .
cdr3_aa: CASSLAQGSPEAFF
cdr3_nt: TGTGCCAGCAGCTTAGCTCAGGGGTCACCTGAAGCTTTCTTT

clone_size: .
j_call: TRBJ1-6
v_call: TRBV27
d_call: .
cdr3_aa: CASSLRPGSRSPLHF
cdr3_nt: TGTGCCAGCAGTTTACGCCCAGGGTCACGTTCACCCCTCCACTTT

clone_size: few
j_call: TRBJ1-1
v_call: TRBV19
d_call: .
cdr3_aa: CASSFRGALNTEAFF
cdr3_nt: TGTGCCAGTAGTTTTCGGGGGGCTTTGAACACTGAAGCTTTCTTT

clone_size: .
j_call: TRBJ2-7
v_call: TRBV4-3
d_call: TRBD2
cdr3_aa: CASSQAPSGSYEQYF
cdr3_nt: TGCGCCAGCAGCCAAGCGCCTAGCGGGAGTTACGAGCAGTACTTC

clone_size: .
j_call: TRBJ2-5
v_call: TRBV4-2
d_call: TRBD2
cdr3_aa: CASSHQGSRLAGISETQYF
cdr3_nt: TGTGCCAGCAGCCATCAGGGGTCTCGACTAGCGGGGATCTCAGAGACCCAGTACTTC

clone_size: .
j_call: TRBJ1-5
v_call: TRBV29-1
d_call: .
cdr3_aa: CSRNQPQHF
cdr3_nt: TGCAGCCGGAATCAGCCCCAGCATTTT